This T cell receptor beta chain was found in a study of cytomegalovirus exposure and HLA in healthy donors. General study findings and limits: Reports indicated that the classifier achieved high specificity and sensitivity in diagnosing cytomegalovirus status. With DRB1 most and HLA-C fewest, TCR association rates differed between HLA loci in a later analysis. Most CMV-associated TCR beta chains appeared HLA-restricted in a later analysis.

The PCR made use of 60 Vbeta and 13 Jbeta primers. Generated by immunoSEQ multiplex PCR, the TCRdb table keeps only in-frame clones and is missing some. The data hold about 140,000 clones, with almost 85% observed a single time. Points on this clone: Antigen unknown.

The CDR3 extends over 15 amino acids. Germline V gene data show CDR1 as GTSNPN and CDR2 as SVGIG (reference sequence). V shed 3 bases and J 4 bases; nucleotides not matched to a gene: 9. Sequencing was done on a sample of PBMCs. This receptor was taken from a woman aged 40 to 50 in good health and CMV-seronegative. The chain couples TRBV30 to TRBJ2-3; 8 bases match TRBD1. Here the CDR3 DNA reads TGTGCCTGGAGGCGGACAGGGTCCCGCGCAGATACGCAGTATTTT. Protein product: CAWRRTGSRADTQYF.